The next 19 T cell receptor beta chains were all read from a single sample in a study of cytomegalovirus exposure and HLA in healthy donors. The PCR employed 60 Vbeta primers together with 13 Jbeta primers. Only in-frame clones appear in the TCRdb table, and some are missing; sequencing was by immunoSEQ multiplex PCR. The table includes around 140,000 clones, around 80% detected once. The sample comprised PBMCs. The receptors come from a man aged 45-60 years in good health and CMV-seronegative.

This rearrangement joins TRBV4-1 to TRBJ1-2; D uncertain. V was trimmed by 2 bases and J by 0 bases, leaving 7 bases between them. This CDR3 is 14 amino acids long. CDR1 and CDR2 (germline): MGHRA, YSYEKL. This CDR3 reads CASSQTGANYGYTF. The CDR3 nucleotides read TGCGCCAGCAGCCAAACCGGGGCTAACTATGGCTACACCTTC.

V usage is TRBV5-4 and J usage is TRBJ2-5, with 11 positions matching TRBD1. The CDR3 is 15 residues long. Trimming at V came to 0 bases and at J to 4 bases, leaving 2 bases not matched to a gene. Germline loops: CDR1 SGHNT, CDR2 YYREEE (reference sequence). The CDR3 loop is CASSLGTGGGETQYF. As DNA, the CDR3 is TGTGCCAGCAGCTTGGGGACAGGGGGCGGAGAGACCCAGTACTTC.

This chain's CDR3 is CASSLEQNNEQFF. The CDR3 bases are TGTGCCAGCAGCCTGGAACAGAACAATGAGCAGTTCTTC. The chain links TRBV2 to TRBJ2-1; D unclear. V was trimmed by 6 bases and J by 5 bases, leaving 11 bases between them. CDR3 size: 13 residues. CDR1 is SNHLY, CDR2 FYNNEI, per germline.

The CDR3 protein is CASSLDLTGGYGYTF. In DNA, the CDR3 is TGTGCCAGCAGCTTAGACCTGACAGGGGGCTATGGCTACACCTTC. The rearrangement joins TRBV11-2 to TRBJ1-2; the match to TRBD1 covers 9 bases. V shed 0 bases, J shed 4 bases, and the junction held 3 bases outside the gene matches. Germline assignment: CDR1 SGHAT and CDR2 FQNNGV. The CDR3 is made up of 15 amino acids. Full variable domain (missing parts from reference TRBV11-2 and TRBJ1-2): EAGVAQSPRYKIIEKRQSVAFWCNPISGHATLYWYQQILGQGPKLLIQFQNNGVVDDSQLPKDRFSAERLKGVDSTLKIQPAKLEDSAVYLCASSLDLTGGYGYTFGSGTRLTVV.

The chain employs TRBV30 and TRBJ2-5; no firm D call. V was trimmed by 2 bases and J by 5 bases, leaving 9 bases between them. The germline V gene has CDR1 GTSNPN and CDR2 SVGIG (reference sequence). The CDR3 is 12 amino acids. CDR3 residues: CAWSQPTETQYF. The CDR3 region has the DNA TGTGCCTGGAGTCAACCTACGGAGACCCAGTACTTC.

This rearrangement joins TRBV27 to TRBJ2-7; D unresolved. This CDR3 region has 14 residues. The germline V gene encodes CDR1 MNHEY and CDR2 SMNVEV (reference sequence). Trimming took off 5 bases at V and 2 bases at J, with 13 bases between the two ends. CDR3 protein: CASSPPTFPYEQYF. The CDR3 bases are TGTGCCAGCAGTCCTCCGACATTTCCCTACGAGCAGTACTTC.

This chain links TRBV21-1 with TRBJ2-3; the table assigns TRBD2, which was not confirmed against the DNA. TRBV21-1 is deemed a pseudogene. CDR3 length equals 15 residues. The CDR3 DNA sequence: TGTGCCAGCAGCAACAAGCGGACTAGCACAGATACGCAGTATTTT. Translated: CASSNKRTSTDTQYF.

The chain links TRBV5-1 to TRBJ2-1, with 15 bases identical to TRBD2. Losses at the gene ends were 4 bases for V and 3 bases for J; bases not matched to a gene: 2. Germline V gene sequence: CDR1 SGHRS, CDR2 YFSETQ. CDR3 size: 16 residues. The CDR3 protein is CASSRGLAGGYNEQFF. DNA for the CDR3: TGCGCCAGCAGCCGGGGACTAGCGGGGGGCTACAATGAGCAGTTCTTC. Using reference TRBV5-1 and TRBJ2-1 for the parts outside the CDR3, the full variable domain is KAGVTQTPRYLIKTRGQQVTLSCSPISGHRSVSWYQQTPGQGLQFLFEYFSETQRNKGNFPGRFSGRQFSNSRSEMNVSTLELGDSALYLCASSRGLAGGYNEQFFGPGTRLTVL.

This clone was counted a single time. This chain connects TRBV5-1 to TRBJ2-7, with D possibly being TRBD1 (5 bases). The V gene lost 6 bases and the J gene lost 2 bases, with 18 bases spanning the gap. Per germline, CDR1 SGHRS and CDR2 YFSETQ. There are 15 residues in the CDR3. The CDR3 DNA sequence: TGCGCCAGCAACCTTGGTACAGGCAAAACCTACGAGCAGTACTTC. Translated: CASNLGTGKTYEQYF.

A few counts support this clone. The CDR3 region is CASTRGKGTRSGNTIYF. CDR3 nucleotide sequence: TGTGCCAGTACCCGCGGGAAAGGGACCCGCTCTGGAAACACCATATATTTT. The rearrangement links TRBV19 to TRBJ1-3, with D tentatively TRBD1 (5 bases). Germline lookup yields CDR1 LNHDA and CDR2 SQIVND (reference sequence). Deletions cut 7 bases from V and 0 bases from J, with 19 bases between. This CDR3 spans 17 amino acids.

CDR3 DNA: TGTGCCATCAGTGCGCTGGGCAGCTACGAGCAGTACTTC. It codes for CAISALGSYEQYF. The chain carries TRBV10-3 and TRBJ2-7; D ambiguous. From germline, CDR1 is ENHRY and CDR2 SYGVKD. With 4 bases removed from V and 3 bases from J, the gap between germline ends came to 10 bases. The CDR3 totals 13 residues.

The chain combines TRBV19 with TRBJ2-2; 11 bases agree with TRBD2. The germline V gene encodes CDR1 LNHDA and CDR2 SQIVND (reference sequence). This CDR3 is built from 19 residues. V shed 3 bases and J 3 bases; nucleotides not matched to a gene: 12. CDR3 sequence reads: CASSILPLLAGGYTGELFF. CDR3 DNA: TGTGCCAGTAGTATCCTCCCGTTATTAGCGGGAGGGTACACCGGGGAGCTGTTTTTT.

V usage is TRBV7-9 and J usage is TRBJ2-3; 11 positions match TRBD2. The germline V gene has CDR1 SEHNR and CDR2 FQNEAQ (reference sequence). The CDR3 length is 17 residues. The junction had 13 bases not matched to a gene; V was cut back by 4 bases and J by 7 bases. The CDR3 is CASSSPGVAGGPYTQYF. The CDR3 bases are TGTGCCAGCAGCTCCCCCGGGGTAGCGGGAGGGCCATATACGCAGTATTTT.

Written as DNA, the CDR3 is TGTGCCAGCAGTGATACTGGAGGGAACCATCAGCCCCAGCATTTT. Protein product: CASSDTGGNHQPQHF. This chain connects TRBV6-1 to TRBJ1-5; no clear D gene. The germline CDR1 and CDR2 sequences are MNHNS and SASEGT. This CDR3 comprises 15 residues. The germline V and J ends were trimmed by 3 bases and 5 bases, with 14 bases remaining between them.

This chain connects TRBV9 to TRBJ1-2; the match to TRBD1 covers 9 bases. This CDR3 spans 14 amino acids. Germline loops: CDR1 SGDLS, CDR2 YYNGEE. With 0 bases clipped from V and 6 bases from J, the junction kept 3 bases outside the gene matches. The CDR3 sequence is CASSVVGQGNGYTF. CDR3 in DNA: TGTGCCAGCAGCGTAGTTGGACAGGGGAATGGCTACACCTTC. Combining the CDR3 with reference TRBV9 and TRBJ1-2 gives the whole variable domain DSGVTQTPKHLITATGQRVTLRCSPRSGDLSVYWYQQSLDQGLQFLIQYYNGEERAKGNILERFSAQQFPDLHSELNLSSLELGDSALYFCASSVVGQGNGYTFGSGTRLTVV.

The rearrangement uses TRBV9 and TRBJ2-2; 8 nucleotides line up with TRBD1. This CDR3 spans 15 amino acids. J was trimmed by 6 bases and V by 4 bases; bases with no gene match: 8. In germline, CDR1 is SGDLS, CDR2 YYNGEE. CDR3 in DNA: TGTGCCAGCAGCCCTCGGACAGGGTCCCCCGGGGAGCTGTTTTTT. Translating it yields CASSPRTGSPGELFF. Filled out from reference TRBV9 and TRBJ2-2, the complete variable domain reads DSGVTQTPKHLITATGQRVTLRCSPRSGDLSVYWYQQSLDQGLQFLIQYYNGEERAKGNILERFSAQQFPDLHSELNLSSLELGDSALYFCASSPRTGSPGELFFGEGSRLTVL.

This rearrangement joins TRBV7-3 to TRBJ2-5; TRBD2 agrees at 9 bases. The CDR3 is 13 residues long. Per germline, CDR1 SGHTA and CDR2 FQGTGA. The V segment lost 6 bases and the J segment 5 bases; nucleotides outside the gene matches: 4. CDR3 in amino acids: CASSSTSGETQYF. CDR3 nucleotide sequence: TGTGCCAGCAGTTCTACTAGCGGGGAGACCCAGTACTTC. The full variable domain, rest sourced from reference TRBV7-3 and TRBJ2-5, is GAGVSQTPSNKVTEKGKYVELRCDPISGHTALYWYRQSLGQGPEFLIYFQGTGAADDSGLPNDRFFAVRPEGSVSTLKIQRTERGDSAVYLCASSSTSGETQYFGPGTRLLVL.

V usage is TRBV5-6 and J usage is TRBJ1-4, with TRBD1 matching 9 bases. The CDR3 is made up of 17 amino acids. Germline CDR1 reads SGHDT; CDR2 reads YYEEEE. The V gene end was trimmed by 4 bases and the J gene end by 8 bases; junction bases not matched to a gene: 15. The CDR3 DNA reads as TGTGCCAGCAGCCTCCGAGGGACAGGGTCGTTTGGGGAAAAACTGTTTTTT. As protein: CASSLRGTGSFGEKLFF.

The rearrangement uses TRBV29-1 and TRBJ2-7; D might be TRBD1 (6 bases). Germline CDR1 reads SQVTM; CDR2 reads ANQGSEA. This CDR3 has 13 residues. Between the trimmed V and J ends, which lost 4 bases and 1 base, there was a span of 11 bases. The CDR3 protein is CSVGRQASYEQYF. The DNA for the CDR3 is TGCAGCGTTGGAAGACAGGCATCCTACGAGCAGTACTTC.